This T cell receptor beta chain was sequenced during a study of cytomegalovirus exposure and HLA in healthy donors. Study in general: T cells numbering some 170 million yielded some 110 million unique TCR beta sequences in an earlier analysis. Findings and limits, study-wide: Segments of the TCR beta V type were, in most cases, productive about 90% or about 30% of the time in an earlier analysis. Many donors carried some public TCRs, although rarity characterized most TCR sequences.

This clone was detected once. Its antigen is unidentified. PCR was performed using 60 Vbeta and 13 Jbeta primers. The data were produced by immunoSEQ multiplex PCR, yet TCRdb's version contains in-frame clones alone and is incomplete. The table has under 200,000 clones, roughly 79% seen once. Germline V gene lookup returns CDR1 SGHRS and CDR2 YFSETQ. Losses at the gene ends were 6 bases for V and 5 bases for J; bases not matched to a gene: 8. This CDR3 spans 13 amino acids. The sequenced sample was PBMCs. The receptor comes from a woman aged 45-60 years in good health and CMV-seropositive. The genes are TRBV5-1 and TRBJ2-7; 7 bases align to TRBD1. CDR3: CASTKLTGDEQYF. In nucleotides, the CDR3 is TGCGCCAGCACCAAACTAACAGGGGACGAGCAGTACTTC.